Listed below are T cell receptor beta chains from one sample, sequenced in a study of T cell repertoires in cytomegalovirus infection. TCRdb re-derived calls from the reads in MiXCR, one entry per CDR3 protein. Here the sample spans 350,000 to 550,000 distinct CDR3 sequences, approximately 33% being singletons. Input material: PBMCs. The receptors derive from a human donor in good health (CMV status not recorded). Some clones in this sample may be carry-over from other donors' samples. Both conserved end residues are part of each CDR3. Each record gives: CDR3 length, J gene, clone size, V gene, D gene, CDR3 protein, CDR3 DNA. D genes are given only for firm matches. Where a row states a size, it is once, few, many or the class of an expanded clone; other rows omit it.

16 TRBJ2-3 - TRBV7-3 TRBD2 CASSLTGGGATDTQYF TGTGCCAGCAGCTTAACGGGCGGGGGGGCCACAGATACGCAGTATTTT
13 TRBJ1-2 - TRBV2 - CASSPGLWRGYTF TGTGCCAGCAGCCCGGGACTGTGGCGGGGCTACACCTTC
17 TRBJ2-1 once TRBV4-1 TRBD2 CASSHGLAGRRNNEQFF TGCGCCAGCAGCCATGGCCTAGCGGGGAGAAGGAACAATGAGCAGTTCTTC
17 TRBJ1-5 - TRBV20-1 TRBD1 CSASLGTGGRGNQPQHF TGCAGTGCTAGTCTCGGGACAGGGGGTCGGGGCAATCAGCCCCAGCATTTT
13 TRBJ2-7 - TRBV28 - CATARVSTYEQYF TGTGCCACCGCAAGGGTCAGCACCTACGAGCAGTACTTC
14 TRBJ2-7 - TRBV27 - CASSLNRRGNEQYF TGTGCCAGCAGTTTGAACAGGAGGGGTAACGAGCAGTACTTC
12 TRBJ2-3 - TRBV7-4 - CASSLGRGTVYF TGTGCCAGCAGCTTAGGACGGGGGACGGTGTATTTT
18 TRBJ2-5 - TRBV6-4 - CASSIPTAPFRIPETQYF TGTGCCAGCAGTATACCCACGGCGCCATTTAGGATCCCAGAGACCCAGTACTTC
13 TRBJ2-7 - TRBV6-2/TRBV6-3 - CASTSSNPYEQYF TGTGCCAGCACCAGCTCGAACCCATACGAGCAGTACTTC
15 TRBJ1-6 - TRBV7-9 TRBD1 CASSDGTGVNSPLHF TGTGCCAGCAGCGACGGGACAGGGGTAAATTCACCCCTCCACTTT
15 TRBJ1-6 - TRBV20-1 - CSVPRDRRDNSPLHF TGCAGTGTTCCACGGGACCGCAGAGATAATTCACCCCTCCACTTT
14 TRBJ1-4 - TRBV7-9 - CASSPRVNNEKLFF TGTGCCAGCAGCCCCCGGGTGAATAATGAAAAACTGTTTTTT
17 TRBJ2-1 once TRBV20-1 TRBD2 CSARDLPLAGVHNEQFF TGCAGTGCTAGAGATCTCCCACTAGCGGGGGTCCACAATGAGCAGTTCTTC
16 TRBJ2-3 many TRBV10-3 TRBD2 CAIAGGSGDSTDTQYF TGTGCCATCGCCGGGGGGAGCGGTGATAGCACAGATACGCAGTATTTT
13 TRBJ2-3 - TRBV7-9 - CASRRSRTDTQYF TGTGCCAGCAGGCGATCACGCACAGATACGCAGTATTTT
14 TRBJ2-3 - TRBV7-7 - CASSRDIHTDTQYF TGTGCTAGCAGCCGGGACATACACACAGATACGCAGTATTTT
17 TRBJ2-2 few TRBV4-2 - CASSPYQGTSTGGELFF TGTGCCAGCAGCCCGTACCAAGGAACTAGTACCGGCGGGGAGCTGTTTTTT
14 TRBJ2-2 many TRBV12-3/TRBV12-4 - CASSLTPNTGELFF TGTGCCAGCAGCTTAACGCCGAACACCGGGGAGCTGTTTTTT
15 TRBJ2-5 many TRBV7-9 - CASSDTRTVQETQYF TGTGCCAGCAGCGATACTAGGACAGTCCAAGAGACCCAGTACTTC
15 TRBJ1-2 few TRBV28 - CASRPDGPSGPGYTF TGTGCCAGCAGACCGGACGGCCCATCAGGACCCGGCTACACCTTC
15 TRBJ2-7 - TRBV7-8 TRBD1 CASSPQGDRTGEQYF TGTGCCAGCAGCCCACAGGGGGACCGTACGGGCGAGCAGTACTTC
15 TRBJ2-1 many TRBV12-3/TRBV12-4 TRBD2 CASRTSGGANNEQFF TGTGCCAGCAGAACTAGCGGGGGGGCGAACAATGAGCAGTTCTTC
12 TRBJ2-7 - TRBV6-2/TRBV6-3 TRBD2 CASSRLASEQYF TGTGCCAGCAGCCGACTAGCGAGTGAGCAGTACTTC
15 TRBJ1-5 - TRBV7-2 - CASSSAGTSNHPQHF TGTGCCAGCAGCTCGGCTGGGACCAGCAATCATCCCCAGCATTTT
16 TRBJ2-1 few TRBV6-1 - CASSPGGRSLYNEQFF TGTGCCAGCAGCCCTGGCGGGCGGAGCCTCTACAATGAGCAGTTCTTC